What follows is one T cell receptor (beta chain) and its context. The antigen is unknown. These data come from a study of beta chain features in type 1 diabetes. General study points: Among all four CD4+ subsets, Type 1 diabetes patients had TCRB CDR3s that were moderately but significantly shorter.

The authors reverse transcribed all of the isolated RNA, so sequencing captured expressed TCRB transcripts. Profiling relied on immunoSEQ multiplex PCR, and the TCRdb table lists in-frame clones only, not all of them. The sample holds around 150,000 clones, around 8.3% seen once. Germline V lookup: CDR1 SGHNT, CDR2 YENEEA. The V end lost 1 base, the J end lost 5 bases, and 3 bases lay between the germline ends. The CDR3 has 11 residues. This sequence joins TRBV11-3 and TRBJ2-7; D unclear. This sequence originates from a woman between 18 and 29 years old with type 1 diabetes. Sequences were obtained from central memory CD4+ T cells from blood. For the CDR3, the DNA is TGTGCCAGCAGCTTAGGCGACGAGCAGTACTTC. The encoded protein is CASSLGDEQYF.